A selection of T cell receptor beta chains follows, all from one sample in a study of shared T cell receptors in the human thymus. Sequencing was performed with immunoSEQ multiplex PCR; in TCRdb, only in-frame clones are kept and a portion is missing. This sample has roughly 660,000 clones, with over 75% found just once. The data also belong to a second study, concerning human thymus T cells.

Sequenced: thymocytes. The receptors here all came from a boy in the first two years of life with a congenital heart defect. Each CDR3 is given without its conserved first and last residue.

V gene: TRBV11-2; J gene: TRBJ1-2; CDR3 protein: ATQTGPGYGYT
V gene: TRBV7-2; J gene: TRBJ2-1; CDR3 protein: ASSFPLGLAGKNEQF
V gene: TRBV5-1; J gene: TRBJ2-3; CDR3 protein: ASSLRLRGMGTDTQY
V gene: TRBV27; J gene: TRBJ2-7; CDR3 protein: ASRTSRTYEQY
V gene: TRBV27; J gene: TRBJ2-1; CDR3 protein: ASSGLADVYNEQF
V gene: TRBV19; J gene: TRBJ1-1; CDR3 protein: ASTTRGRGLTTEAF
V gene: TRBV27; J gene: TRBJ1-1; CDR3 protein: ASSLSGDRAAF
V gene: TRBV27; J gene: TRBJ2-1; CDR3 protein: ASSQLSQGANEQF
V gene: TRBV30; J gene: TRBJ1-2; CDR3 protein: AWTGGYGYT
V gene: TRBV9; J gene: TRBJ1-2; CDR3 protein: ASSVGPLRGHHAYGYT
V gene: TRBV27; J gene: TRBJ2-5; CDR3 protein: ASSPDRVGETQY
V gene: TRBV29-1; J gene: TRBJ1-1; CDR3 protein: SVARGRMNTEAF
V gene: TRBV29-1; J gene: TRBJ2-4; CDR3 protein: SVETRESKNIQY
V gene: TRBV10-3; J gene: TRBJ2-7; CDR3 protein: AISETRSGRARYEQY
V gene: TRBV18; J gene: TRBJ1-4; CDR3 protein: ASSPPLGTKNEKLF
V gene: TRBV12-2; J gene: TRBJ1-2; CDR3 protein: ASRLAGGLDYGYT
V gene: TRBV7-9; J gene: TRBJ1-3; CDR3 protein: ASSLGRVEGLPGNTIY
V gene: TRBV6-5; J gene: TRBJ1-1; CDR3 protein: ASSSNTEAF
V gene: TRBV7-2; J gene: TRBJ2-7; CDR3 protein: ASPPPGVTIYEQY
V gene: TRBV9; J gene: TRBJ2-7; CDR3 protein: ASSVDSGLAETYEQY
V gene: TRBV7-6; J gene: TRBJ1-4; CDR3 protein: ASSTDGRRVNEKLF
V gene: TRBV7-7; J gene: TRBJ1-3; CDR3 protein: ASSLDSRGDNTIY
V gene: TRBV6-5; J gene: TRBJ1-2; CDR3 protein: ASSYSPVYGYT
V gene: TRBV5-6; J gene: TRBJ2-3; CDR3 protein: ASSSGTSGDSTDTQY
V gene: TRBV19; J gene: TRBJ2-7; CDR3 protein: ATGEAVGLAVYEQY
V gene: TRBV4-2; J gene: TRBJ1-4; CDR3 protein: ASSPTGPTNEKLF
V gene: TRBV7-9; J gene: TRBJ2-1; CDR3 protein: ASSLVGLAGANEQF
V gene: TRBV29-1; J gene: TRBJ2-5; CDR3 protein: SVGRVQETQY
V gene: TRBV29-1; J gene: TRBJ2-3; CDR3 protein: SVAQQGGLAGGPSTDTQY
V gene: TRBV28; J gene: TRBJ1-5; CDR3 protein: ASSFPDRIGQPQH
V gene: TRBV15; J gene: TRBJ2-5; CDR3 protein: ATSRVGGAMEETQY